This paragraph reports one T cell receptor beta chain. Per the original methods: Amplified reference gene primers provided the basis for estimating nucleated cell counts. Measured with immunoSEQ multiplex PCR; TCRdb has only the in-frame clones, and not every one. V, J and clone size were drawn from that table, and D and trimming were deduced from the DNA. Counted here are around 25,000 clones, more than 80% occurring once; the ten biggest clones make up 8%. The CDR3 length is 14 residues. Trimming took off 1 base at V and 5 bases at J, with 10 bases between the two ends. Germline CDR1 is SGHRS and CDR2 is YFSETQ. This entry comes from a study of blood T cell repertoires in COVID-19. Whole-study context: Sites in the United States, Italy and Spain provided acute and convalescent COVID-19 samples. T cells, B-cell-depleted T cells, or PBMCs supplied cDNA or gDNA.

Sequenced material: peripheral blood. This rearrangement joins TRBV5-1 to TRBJ2-1; weak D call: TRBD1 (7 bases). The origin of this receptor is a human donor in a cohort sampled during active COVID-19. Here the CDR3 DNA reads TGCGCCAGCAGCTTGCAGGGGGAGGACAATGAGCAGTTCTTC. This translates into CASSLQGEDNEQFF.